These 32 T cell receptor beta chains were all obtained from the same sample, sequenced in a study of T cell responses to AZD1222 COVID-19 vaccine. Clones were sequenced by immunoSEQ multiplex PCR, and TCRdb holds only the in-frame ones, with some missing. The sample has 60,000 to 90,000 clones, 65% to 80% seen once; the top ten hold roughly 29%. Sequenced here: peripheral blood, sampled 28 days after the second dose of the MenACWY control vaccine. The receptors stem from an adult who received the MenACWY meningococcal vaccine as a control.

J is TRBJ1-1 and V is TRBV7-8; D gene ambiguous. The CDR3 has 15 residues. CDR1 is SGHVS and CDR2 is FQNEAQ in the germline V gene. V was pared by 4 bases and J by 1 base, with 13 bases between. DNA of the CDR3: TGTGCCAGCAGCTCCCTCCGGGCAGGGAACACTGAAGCTTTCTTT. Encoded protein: CASSSLRAGNTEAFF.

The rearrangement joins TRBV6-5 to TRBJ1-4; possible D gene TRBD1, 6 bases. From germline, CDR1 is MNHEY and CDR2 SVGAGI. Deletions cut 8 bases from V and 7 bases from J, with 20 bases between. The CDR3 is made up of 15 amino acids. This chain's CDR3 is CASALTGSAGEKLFF. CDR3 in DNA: TGTGCCAGCGCCCTCACAGGGTCTGCGGGTGAAAAACTGTTTTTT.

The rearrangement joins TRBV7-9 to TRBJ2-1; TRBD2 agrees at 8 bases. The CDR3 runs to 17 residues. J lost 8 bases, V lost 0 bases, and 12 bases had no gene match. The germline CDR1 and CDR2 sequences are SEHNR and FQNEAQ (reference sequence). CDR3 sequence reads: CASSLAQRELTGDEQFF. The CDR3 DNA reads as TGTGCCAGCAGCTTAGCACAGCGGGAGCTCACGGGGGATGAGCAGTTCTTC.

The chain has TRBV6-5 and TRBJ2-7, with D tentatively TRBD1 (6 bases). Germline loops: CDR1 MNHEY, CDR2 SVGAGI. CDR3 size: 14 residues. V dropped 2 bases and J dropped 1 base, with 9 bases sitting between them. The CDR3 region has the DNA TGTGCCAGCAGTTACAGGACAGAGTCCTACGAGCAGTACTTC. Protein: CASSYRTESYEQYF.

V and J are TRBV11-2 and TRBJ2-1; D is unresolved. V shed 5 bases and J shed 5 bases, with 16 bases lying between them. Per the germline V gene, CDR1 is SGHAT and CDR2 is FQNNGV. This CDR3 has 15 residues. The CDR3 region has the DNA TGTGCCAGCAGCCCCTACGGAGATAAGGACAATGAGCAGTTCTTC. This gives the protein CASSPYGDKDNEQFF. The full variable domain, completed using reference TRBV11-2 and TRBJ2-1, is EAGVAQSPRYKIIEKRQSVAFWCNPISGHATLYWYQQILGQGPKLLIQFQNNGVVDDSQLPKDRFSAERLKGVDSTLKIQPAKLEDSAVYLCASSPYGDKDNEQFFGPGTRLTVL.

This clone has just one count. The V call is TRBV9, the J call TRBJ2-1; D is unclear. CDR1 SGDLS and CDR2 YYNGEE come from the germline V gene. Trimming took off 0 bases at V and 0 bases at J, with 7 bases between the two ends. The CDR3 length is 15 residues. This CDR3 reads CASSVATISYNEQFF. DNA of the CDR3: TGTGCCAGCAGCGTAGCCACTATCTCCTACAATGAGCAGTTCTTC.

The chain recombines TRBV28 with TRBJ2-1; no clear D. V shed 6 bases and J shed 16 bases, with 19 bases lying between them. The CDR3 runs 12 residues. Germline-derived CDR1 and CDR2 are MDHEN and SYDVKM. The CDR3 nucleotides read TGTGCCAGCAGCTTCGGACCATTGGCGGAATTCTTC. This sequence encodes CASSFGPLAEFF.

CDR3 residues: CASSYGTGYGTQHF. In DNA, the CDR3 is TGTGCCAGTAGTTACGGGACAGGGTATGGGACCCAGCATTTT. The rearrangement links TRBV19 to TRBJ1-5; 9 bases are shared with TRBD1. The CDR3 loop spans 14 amino acids. V was clipped by 5 bases and J by 11 bases; unmatched bases: 10. CDR1 and CDR2 (germline): LNHDA, SQIVND (reference sequence).

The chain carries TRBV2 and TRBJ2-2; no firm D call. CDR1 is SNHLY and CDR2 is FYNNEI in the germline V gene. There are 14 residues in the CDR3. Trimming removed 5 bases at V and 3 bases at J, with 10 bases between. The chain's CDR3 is CASSWSGDTGELFF. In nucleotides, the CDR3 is TGTGCCAGCAGTTGGTCAGGAGACACCGGGGAGCTGTTTTTT.

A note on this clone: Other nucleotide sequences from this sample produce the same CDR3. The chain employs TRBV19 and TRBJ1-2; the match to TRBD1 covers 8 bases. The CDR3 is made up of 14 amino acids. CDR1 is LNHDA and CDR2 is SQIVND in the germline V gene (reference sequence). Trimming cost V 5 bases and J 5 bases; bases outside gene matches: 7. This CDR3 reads CASSPDRVGYGYTF. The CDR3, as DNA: TGTGCCAGTAGTCCGGACAGGGTAGGGTATGGCTACACCTTC.

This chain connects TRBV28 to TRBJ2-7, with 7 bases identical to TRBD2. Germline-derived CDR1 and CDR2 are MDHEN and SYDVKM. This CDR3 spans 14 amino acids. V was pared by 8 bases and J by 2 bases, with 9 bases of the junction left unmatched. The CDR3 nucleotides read TGTGCCAGCCTGCGGCGGGAGCCCCCCTACGAGCAGTACTTC. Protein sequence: CASLRREPPYEQYF.

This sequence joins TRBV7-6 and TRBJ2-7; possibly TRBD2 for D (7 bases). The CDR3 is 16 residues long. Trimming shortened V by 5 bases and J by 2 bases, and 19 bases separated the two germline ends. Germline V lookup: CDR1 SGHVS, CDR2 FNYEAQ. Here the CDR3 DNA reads TGTGCCAGCAGCCCCAGAGGGACGGGGGGCACCTACGAGCAGTACTTC. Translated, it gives CASSPRGTGGTYEQYF.

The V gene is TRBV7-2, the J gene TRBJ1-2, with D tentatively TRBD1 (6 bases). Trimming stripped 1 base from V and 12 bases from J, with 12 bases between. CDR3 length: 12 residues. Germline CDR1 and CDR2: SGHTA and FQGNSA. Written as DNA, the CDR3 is TGTGCCAGCAGCTTAGGAAAGGGGGGGCACACCTTC. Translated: CASSLGKGGHTF.

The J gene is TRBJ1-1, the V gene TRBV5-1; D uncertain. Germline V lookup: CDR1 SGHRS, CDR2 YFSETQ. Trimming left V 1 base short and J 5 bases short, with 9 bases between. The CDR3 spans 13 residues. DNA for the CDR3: TGCGCCAGCAGCTTGACGGGAGAGACTGAAGCTTTCTTT. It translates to CASSLTGETEAFF.

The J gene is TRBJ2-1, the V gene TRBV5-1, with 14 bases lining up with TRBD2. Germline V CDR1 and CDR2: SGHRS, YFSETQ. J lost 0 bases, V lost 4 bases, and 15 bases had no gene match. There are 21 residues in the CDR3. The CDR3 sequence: CASSPPSGLAGDPSSYNEQFF. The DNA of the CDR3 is TGCGCCAGCAGCCCCCCCTCGGGACTAGCGGGAGACCCGAGCTCCTACAATGAGCAGTTCTTC.

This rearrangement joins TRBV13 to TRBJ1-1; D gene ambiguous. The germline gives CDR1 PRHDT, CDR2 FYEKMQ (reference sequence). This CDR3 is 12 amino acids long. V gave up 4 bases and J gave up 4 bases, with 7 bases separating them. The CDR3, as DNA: TGTGCCAGCAGCTCCCTCGTCACTGAAGCTTTCTTT. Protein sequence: CASSSLVTEAFF.

This chain's CDR3 is CATSRDPTYEQYF. CDR3 sequence (DNA): TGTGCCACCAGCAGAGATCCCACCTACGAGCAGTACTTC. The V call is TRBV15, the J call TRBJ2-7; D is uncertain. CDR1 LNHNV and CDR2 YYDKDF come from the germline V gene (reference sequence). V was shortened by 0 bases and J by 2 bases, with 5 bases between the two germline ends. The CDR3 consists of 13 residues.

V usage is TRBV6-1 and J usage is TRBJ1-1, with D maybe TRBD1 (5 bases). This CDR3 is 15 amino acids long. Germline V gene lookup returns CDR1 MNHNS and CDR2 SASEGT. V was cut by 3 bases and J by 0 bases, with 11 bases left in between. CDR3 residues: CASSDRGRMNTEAFF. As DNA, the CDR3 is TGTGCCAGCAGTGATAGGGGACGGATGAACACTGAAGCTTTCTTT.

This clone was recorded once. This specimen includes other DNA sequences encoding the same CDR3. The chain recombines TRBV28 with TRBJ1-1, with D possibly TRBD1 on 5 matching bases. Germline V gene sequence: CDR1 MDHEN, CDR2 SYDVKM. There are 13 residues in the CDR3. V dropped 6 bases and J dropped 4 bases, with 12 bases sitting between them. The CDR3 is CASSPPGGTEAFF. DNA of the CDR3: TGTGCCAGCAGCCCGCCCGGGGGCACTGAAGCTTTCTTT.

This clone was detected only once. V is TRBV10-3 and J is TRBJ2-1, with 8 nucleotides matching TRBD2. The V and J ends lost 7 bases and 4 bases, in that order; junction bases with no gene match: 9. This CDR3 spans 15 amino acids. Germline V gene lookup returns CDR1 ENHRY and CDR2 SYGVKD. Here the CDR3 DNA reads TGTGCCATCATGGAAAGCGGGGGTACGTACAATGAGCAGTTCTTC. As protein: CAIMESGGTYNEQFF.

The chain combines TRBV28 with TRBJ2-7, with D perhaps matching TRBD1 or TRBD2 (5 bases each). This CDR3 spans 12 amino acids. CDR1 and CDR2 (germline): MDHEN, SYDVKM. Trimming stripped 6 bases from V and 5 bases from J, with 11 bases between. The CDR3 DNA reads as TGTGCCAGCAGCCCCGGGGCCCACGAGCAGTACTTC. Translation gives CASSPGAHEQYF.

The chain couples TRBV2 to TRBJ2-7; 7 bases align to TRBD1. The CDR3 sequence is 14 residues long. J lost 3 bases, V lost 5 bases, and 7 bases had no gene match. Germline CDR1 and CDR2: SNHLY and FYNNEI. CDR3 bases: TGTGCCAGCAGTTTTGCCAGACAGGGCTACGAGCAGTACTTC. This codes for CASSFARQGYEQYF.

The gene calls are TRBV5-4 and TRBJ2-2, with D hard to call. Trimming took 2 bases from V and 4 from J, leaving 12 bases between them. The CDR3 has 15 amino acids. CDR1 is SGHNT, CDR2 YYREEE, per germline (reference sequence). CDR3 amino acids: CASSFQPDITGELFF. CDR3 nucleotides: TGTGCCAGCAGCTTTCAACCCGATATCACCGGGGAGCTGTTTTTT.

CDR3 sequence (DNA): TGTGCCACTCGGTCGACAGGGGGAGGGACGACAGATACGCAGTATTTT. Translation gives CATRSTGGGTTDTQYF. This chain uses TRBV19 with TRBJ2-3; 9 bases line up with TRBD1. CDR3 length equals 16 residues. The V segment lost 10 bases and the J segment 3 bases; nucleotides outside the gene matches: 14. Germline V gives CDR1 LNHDA, CDR2 SQIVND (reference sequence).

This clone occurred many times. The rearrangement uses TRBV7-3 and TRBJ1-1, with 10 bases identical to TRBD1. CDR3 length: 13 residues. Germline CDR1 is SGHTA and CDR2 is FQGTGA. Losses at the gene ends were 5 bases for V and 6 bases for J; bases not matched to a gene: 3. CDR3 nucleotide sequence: TGTGCCAGCAGCCGGGACAGGGGCTCTGAAGCTTTCTTT. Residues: CASSRDRGSEAFF.

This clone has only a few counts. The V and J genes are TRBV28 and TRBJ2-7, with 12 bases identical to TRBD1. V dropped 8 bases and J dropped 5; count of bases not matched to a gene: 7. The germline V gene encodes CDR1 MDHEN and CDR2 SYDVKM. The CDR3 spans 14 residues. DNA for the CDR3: TGTGCCAGCTGCGTCGGGACAGGGGGCGACGAGCAGTACTTC. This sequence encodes CASCVGTGGDEQYF.

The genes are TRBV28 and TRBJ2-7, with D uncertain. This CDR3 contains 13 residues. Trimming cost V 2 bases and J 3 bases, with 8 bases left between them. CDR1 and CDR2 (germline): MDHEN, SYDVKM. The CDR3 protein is CASSLPLVYEQYF. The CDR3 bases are TGTGCCAGCAGTTTACCCCTGGTCTACGAGCAGTACTTC.

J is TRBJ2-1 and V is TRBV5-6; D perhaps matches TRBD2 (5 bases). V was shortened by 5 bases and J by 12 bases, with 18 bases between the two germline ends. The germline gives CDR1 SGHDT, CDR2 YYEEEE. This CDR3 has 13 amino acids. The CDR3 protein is CASSSDLSRGQFF. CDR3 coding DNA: TGTGCCAGCAGTTCCGACTTATCTCGGGGGCAGTTCTTC.

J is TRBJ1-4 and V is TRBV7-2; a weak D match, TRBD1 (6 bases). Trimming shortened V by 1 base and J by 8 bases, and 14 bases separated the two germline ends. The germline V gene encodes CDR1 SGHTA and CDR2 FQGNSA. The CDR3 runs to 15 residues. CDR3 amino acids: CASSLVPGASEKLFF. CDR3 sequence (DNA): TGTGCCAGCAGCTTAGTTCCAGGGGCAAGCGAAAAACTGTTTTTT.

DNA of the CDR3: TGTGCCAGCTCACCAGTCCGGGGGGAAACGAACACTGAAGCTTTCTTT. Protein: CASSPVRGETNTEAFF. This sequence joins TRBV18 and TRBJ1-1; perhaps TRBD1 as D (5 bases). Trimming pared 2 bases from V and 1 base from J, leaving 14 bases between. This CDR3 spans 16 amino acids. CDR1 is KGHSH and CDR2 is LQKENI in the germline V gene.

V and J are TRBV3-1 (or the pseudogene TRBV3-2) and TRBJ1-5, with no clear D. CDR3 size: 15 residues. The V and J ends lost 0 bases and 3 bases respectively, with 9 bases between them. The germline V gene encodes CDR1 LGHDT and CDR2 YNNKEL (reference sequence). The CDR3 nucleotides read TGTGCCAGCAGCCAAGACAGGACGGACAATCAGCCCCAGCATTTT. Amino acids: CASSQDRTDNQPQHF.

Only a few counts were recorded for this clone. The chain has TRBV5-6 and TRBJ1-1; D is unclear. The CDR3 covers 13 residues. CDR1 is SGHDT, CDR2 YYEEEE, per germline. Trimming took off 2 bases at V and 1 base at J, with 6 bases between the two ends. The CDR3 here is CASSLNTNTEAFF. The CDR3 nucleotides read TGTGCCAGCAGCTTAAACACGAACACTGAAGCTTTCTTT.